This T cell receptor beta chain was identified in a study of chemoradiotherapy in HPV16-positive cancers. Profiled with immunoSEQ multiplex PCR; TCRdb holds only in-frame clones, not every one. The table shows about 12,000 clones, with over 65% occurring only once. Samples were taken several times over chemoradiotherapy. This clone has only one observation. The CDR3 length is 14 residues. Germline assignment: CDR1 SGHRS and CDR2 YFSETQ. The V gene lost 0 bases and the J gene lost 3 bases, with 4 bases spanning the gap. The specimen was collected from a patient who underwent chemoradiotherapy. The chain couples TRBV5-1 to TRBJ1-6, with no clear D. This receptor was taken from a human donor with HPV-associated anogenital cancer. In DNA, the CDR3 is TGCGCCAGCAGCTTGGCTTTCTATAATTCACCCCTCCACTTT. It is translated as CASSLAFYNSPLHF. Combining the CDR3 with reference TRBV5-1 and TRBJ1-6 gives the whole variable domain KAGVTQTPRYLIKTRGQQVTLSCSPISGHRSVSWYQQTPGQGLQFLFEYFSETQRNKGNFPGRFSGRQFSNSRSEMNVSTLELGDSALYLCASSLAFYNSPLHFGNGTRLTVT.